This T cell receptor (beta chain) was retrieved from a study of CD8 T cells in ankylosing spondylitis. Study-wide results and limits: Disease-linked clones displayed a CD8+ phenotype and appeared relatively rarely in peripheral blood.

Regarding this clonotype: The antigen remains unidentified.

This CDR3 comprises 17 residues. Each CDR3 protein gets one entry after TCRdb re-called the 5' RACE reads with MiXCR. The repertoire holds 380,000 or so distinct CDR3 sequences, with around 20% as singletons. The chain recombines TRBV21-1 with TRBJ2-3. TRBV21-1 has pseudogene status. Sequencing used blood, either unsorted or a sorted T cell fraction (not recorded which). This receptor was taken from a male donor with ankylosing spondylitis or in good health (not recorded which). CDR3 loop: CASSQRSLLDSTDTQYF. CDR3 nucleotides: TGTGCCAGCAGCCAAAGGTCTCTCCTCGACTCCACAGATACGCAGTATTTT.